This TCR beta chain was observed in a study of metastatic and nonmetastatic thyroid tumors. Looking at the study overall: Where malignant and benign thyroid patients were concerned, repertoires were compared across blood and tumor or nodule tissue.

Authors' processing steps: Across clinicopathological groups, CDR3 differences served as the basis for building a distant-metastasis classifier for papillary thyroid cancer. TCRdb re-clonotyped the PCR reads through MiXCR. What appears here as the V and J calls and clone size reflects TCRdb's work, not the paper's. The sample includes about 24,000 clones, roughly a fifth of them seen just once. No patient received treatment before thyroid surgery. V was pared by 2 bases and J by 13 bases, with 21 bases between. Germline CDR1 reads MNHNS; CDR2 reads SASEGT. The CDR3 extends over 15 amino acids. Study-wide points: Significantly higher TCR beta diversity was reportedly seen in malignant thyroid tumors than benign nodules, in blood and tumor.

Comments on this clone: Antigen specificity is unknown.

The J gene is TRBJ2-1, the V gene TRBV6-1, with D possibly TRBD2 on 5 matching bases. This sequence was found in a female donor with papillary thyroid cancer or a benign thyroid nodule (not recorded which). Some clones in this sample may be carry-over from other donors' samples. The sample consisted of blood. The CDR3 loop is CASSESVVGSVDQFF. In nucleotides, the CDR3 is TGTGCCAGCAGTGAATCTGTCGTGGGGAGTGTTGATCAGTTCTTC.